A single sample is the source of the 10 T cell receptor beta chains below, sequenced in a study of radiotherapy plus CTLA-4 blockade in lung cancer. Profiling relied on immunoSEQ multiplex PCR, and the TCRdb table lists in-frame clones only, not all of them. The sample has around 40,000 clones, 75% to 90% seen once; the top ten hold about 5.8%. This specimen consisted of peripheral blood, obtained from a patient treated with radiotherapy plus ipilimumab. The receptor set was obtained from a human donor with non-small cell lung cancer who had stable disease on radiotherapy plus ipilimumab.

In DNA, the CDR3 is TGCGCCAGCAGCCAAGAGGTGCAGAATTCACCCCTCCACTTT. Translating gives CASSQEVQNSPLHF. The V gene is TRBV4-3, the J gene TRBJ1-6; D is unresolved. Trimming shortened V by 0 bases and J by 7 bases, and 7 bases separated the two germline ends. CDR1 LGHNA and CDR2 YSLEER come from the germline V gene. This CDR3 has 14 residues.

This sequence joins TRBV7-2 and TRBJ2-2, with 9 bases identical to TRBD1. CDR1 is SGHTA, CDR2 FQGNSA, per germline. Trimming removed 4 bases from V and 5 bases from J; junction bases left unmatched: 5. The CDR3 is made up of 15 amino acids. The CDR3 coding sequence is TGTGCCAGCAGCTCCGGGACAGGGCGGACCGGGGAGCTGTTTTTT. It specifies CASSSGTGRTGELFF.

This chain's CDR3 is CASSPKSYEQYF. DNA for the CDR3: TGTGCCAGCAGCCCTAAGTCCTACGAGCAGTACTTC. The V call is TRBV12-1, the J call TRBJ2-7; the D call TRBD2 from the table was never checked on the DNA. TRBV12-1 is labeled a pseudogene. CDR3 size: 12 residues.

The chain is built from TRBV9 and TRBJ2-1; the match to TRBD2 covers 8 bases. In germline, CDR1 is SGDLS, CDR2 YYNGEE. The CDR3 totals 16 residues. The trim removed 4 bases at V and 3 bases at J, leaving 9 bases unmatched. The CDR3 bases are TGTGCCAGCAGCACCCATAGCGGGGAGCGCTACAATGAGCAGTTCTTC. As protein: CASSTHSGERYNEQFF.

This clone was found a few times. The rearrangement joins TRBV19 to TRBJ2-2, with D possibly matching TRBD1 (6 bases). CDR1 and CDR2 (germline): LNHDA, SQIVND (reference sequence). The CDR3 extends over 13 amino acids. V lost 8 bases and J lost 7, with 14 bases in between. The CDR3 spells CASCKGVGGELFF. CDR3 DNA: TGTGCCAGTTGTAAGGGGGTAGGCGGGGAGCTGTTTTTT.

V and J are TRBV11-2 and TRBJ2-2; D is uncertain. Germline V CDR1 and CDR2: SGHAT, FQNNGV. The CDR3 totals 14 residues. The V end lost 5 bases, the J end lost 5 bases, and 12 bases lay between the germline ends. For the CDR3, the DNA is TGTGCCAGCAGCCCCCTGCGGATGACCGGGGAGCTGTTTTTT. Its protein is CASSPLRMTGELFF.

The genes are TRBV6-5 and TRBJ2-7; 10 bases are shared with TRBD2. The germline V gene has CDR1 MNHEY and CDR2 SVGAGI. V lost 5 bases and J lost 5; bases outside the gene matches: 3. There are 13 residues in the CDR3. CDR3 bases: TGTGCCAGCAGTGCAGGGACTAGCGACGAGCAGTACTTC. Translated, it gives CASSAGTSDEQYF.

This sequence joins TRBV5-1 and TRBJ1-5; D uncertain. Trimming stripped 1 base from V and 4 bases from J, with 24 bases between. The CDR3 loop spans 19 amino acids. In germline, CDR1 is SGHRS, CDR2 YFSETQ. The CDR3 sequence: CASSLSVPGERPLNQPQHF. The CDR3 nucleotides read TGCGCCAGCAGCTTGAGCGTCCCCGGGGAGAGGCCCTTGAATCAGCCCCAGCATTTT.

The chain has TRBV5-1 and TRBJ2-7, with 9 bases matching TRBD1. CDR1 is SGHRS and CDR2 is YFSETQ in the germline V gene. Unmatched junction bases numbered 7, after V lost 3 bases and J lost 3 bases. CDR3 length: 15 residues. The CDR3 DNA sequence: TGCGCCAGCAGCTCCGGGACAGGGTCGATCTACGAGCAGTACTTC. This sequence encodes CASSSGTGSIYEQYF.

The chain employs TRBV7-8 and TRBJ2-6; possible D gene TRBD1, 6 bases. Germline V lookup: CDR1 SGHVS, CDR2 FQNEAQ. V gave up 1 base and J gave up 2 bases, with 9 bases separating them. The CDR3 extends over 16 amino acids. CDR3 nucleotide sequence: TGTGCCAGCAGCTTAGTTTCAGGGGCTGGGGCCAACGTCCTGACTTTC. Translation: CASSLVSGAGANVLTF.